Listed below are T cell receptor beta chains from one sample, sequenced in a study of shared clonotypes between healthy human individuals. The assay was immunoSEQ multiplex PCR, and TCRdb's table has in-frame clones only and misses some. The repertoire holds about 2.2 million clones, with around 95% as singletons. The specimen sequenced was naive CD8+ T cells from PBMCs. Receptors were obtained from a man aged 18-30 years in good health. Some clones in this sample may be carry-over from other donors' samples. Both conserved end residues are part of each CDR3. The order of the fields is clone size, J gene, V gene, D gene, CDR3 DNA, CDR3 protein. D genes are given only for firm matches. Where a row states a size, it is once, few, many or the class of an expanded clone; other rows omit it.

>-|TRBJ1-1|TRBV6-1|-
TGTGCCAGCAAACAATCGAACACTGAAGCTTTCTTT
CASKQSNTEAFF
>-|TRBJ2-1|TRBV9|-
TGTGCCAGCAGCGCAGCAGGGCCACGCTACAATGAGCAGTTCTTC
CASSAAGPRYNEQFF
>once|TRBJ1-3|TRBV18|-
TGTGCCAGCTCACCAGGCGGGGCGCCTGGAAACACCATATATTTT
CASSPGGAPGNTIYF
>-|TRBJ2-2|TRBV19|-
TGTGCCAGTAACTCCCTAACGACGGGACGGGCTTCCGGGGAGCTGTTTTTT
CASNSLTTGRASGELFF
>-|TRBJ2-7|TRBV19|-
TGTGCCAGTAGTATAGATCTACGCCACCACGAGCAGTACTTC
CASSIDLRHHEQYF
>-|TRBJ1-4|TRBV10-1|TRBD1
TGCGCCAGCAGTGCTAGGGCGGGACAGGGGGCAACTAATGAAAAACTGTTTTTT
CASSARAGQGATNEKLFF
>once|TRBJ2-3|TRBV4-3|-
TGCGCCAGCAGCCAAGAAGTTGGCGGGAAGACAGATACGCAGTATTTT
CASSQEVGGKTDTQYF
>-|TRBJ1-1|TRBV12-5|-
TGTGCTAGTGGTTTGATTGCCCCGACGGGGTTGAACACTGAAGCTTTCTTT
CASGLIAPTGLNTEAFF
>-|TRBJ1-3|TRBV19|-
TGTGCCAGTAGTATAGGAATTTGGACAATTGGAAACACCATATATTTT
CASSIGIWTIGNTIYF
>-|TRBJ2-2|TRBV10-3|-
TGTGCCATCCACTCGTGGGGGGACAGAAACACCGGGGAGCTGTTTTTT
CAIHSWGDRNTGELFF